Listed below are T cell receptor beta chains from one sample, sequenced in a study of OX40 agonist ivuxolimab in advanced cancers. Data came from immunoSEQ multiplex PCR; TCRdb stores just in-frame clones and leaves some out. The profile shows some 80,000 clones, over 70% of them singletons. The input for sequencing was CD4+ or CD8+ T cells sorted from blood, taken in a trial of the OX40 agonist ivuxolimab. Every receptor here comes from an adult with an advanced solid tumor such as melanoma, head and neck, liver or kidney cancer. CDR3s include the opening cysteine and the closing phenylalanine or tryptophan. The order of the fields is V gene, D gene, clone size, J gene, CDR3 DNA, CDR3 protein. D genes are given only for firm matches. Clone size, where shown, is once, few, many, or a class for clones that have expanded.

>TRBV28|NA|NA|TRBJ2-1
TGTGCCAGCAGTATCACACGGACCCGAGTGAACAATGAGCAGTTCTTC
CASSITRTRVNNEQFF
>TRBV7-2|TRBD1|NA|TRBJ2-7
TGTGCCAGCAGCTTAGCAAGGACAGGGCTTACAGAGCAGTACTTC
CASSLARTGLTEQYF
>TRBV7-8|NA|NA|TRBJ2-1
TGTGCCAGCAGCTTTAACCCACGGCTAGCGACATACAATGAGCAGTTCTTC
CASSFNPRLATYNEQFF
>TRBV10-1|NA|NA|TRBJ1-3
TGCGCCAGCAGTTCATCAGGCTCTGGAAACACCATATATTTT
CASSSSGSGNTIYF
>TRBV2|NA|NA|TRBJ2-2
TGTGCCAGCAAGGTCGGCAAGACCGGGGAGCTGTTTTTT
CASKVGKTGELFF
>TRBV6-5|NA|NA|TRBJ2-1
TGTGCCAGCAGTCCCAGGACGGGTGAGCAGTTCTTC
CASSPRTGEQFF
>TRBV6-1|NA|NA|TRBJ2-7
TGTGCCAGCAGTGTGACCAGGCCCGAGCAGTACTTC
CASSVTRPEQYF
>TRBV20-1|NA|NA|TRBJ2-3
TGCAGTGCTAGAATGGCAGATACGCAGTATTTT
CSARMADTQYF
>TRBV29-1|TRBD1|once|TRBJ1-5
TGCAGCGTAGGGACAGGGGGCAGCAATCAGCCCCAGCATTTT
CSVGTGGSNQPQHF
>TRBV27|NA|few|TRBJ1-6
TGTGCCAGCAGTTTAGGGGAGGATTCACCCCTCCACTTT
CASSLGEDSPLHF
>TRBV30|TRBD2|NA|TRBJ2-3
TGTGCCTGGAGTGTAGGGGCGGGAGTGGAAGATACGCAGTATTTT
CAWSVGAGVEDTQYF
>TRBV27|NA|few|TRBJ2-7
TGTGCCAGCAGTCCCGCCCTTGGAGGCTACGAGCAGTACTTC
CASSPALGGYEQYF
>TRBV18|TRBD1|few|TRBJ1-2
TGTGCCAGCTCACCAACTGGACAGGATGGCTACACCTTC
CASSPTGQDGYTF
>TRBV19|TRBD2|NA|TRBJ2-3
TGTGCCAGTAGTATACGACTAGCGGGGACCTCTTATACGCAGTATTTT
CASSIRLAGTSYTQYF
>TRBV2|NA|NA|TRBJ2-7
TGTGCCAGCAGTCCCGGGTCGAATCGTTACGAGCAGTACTTC
CASSPGSNRYEQYF
>TRBV4-1|NA|NA|TRBJ2-1
TGCGCCAGCAGCCAAGTTGACATTTTCTCCTACAATGAGCAGTTCTTC
CASSQVDIFSYNEQFF
>TRBV27|NA|NA|TRBJ1-2
TGTGCCAGCAGTTTTTCAGGGTTTAAATATGGCTACACCTTC
CASSFSGFKYGYTF
>TRBV15|NA|NA|TRBJ1-5
TGTGCCACCAGCAGAGTAAGGGTTAAAGGGGCCTATCAGCCCCAGCATTTT
CATSRVRVKGAYQPQHF
>TRBV7-2|TRBD2|NA|TRBJ2-1
TGTGCCAGCAGCGCCTCGAGCGGGGGGGCCTATGAGCAGTTCTTC
CASSASSGGAYEQFF
>TRBV28|NA|NA|TRBJ1-2
TGTGCCAGCAGCGAAACAGGCTCCCTCTATGGCTACACCTTC
CASSETGSLYGYTF
>TRBV6-1|NA|few|TRBJ1-5
TGTGCCAGCAGTGAAATAGGACCCCTGGGCAATCAGCCCCAGCATTTT
CASSEIGPLGNQPQHF
>TRBV27|NA|few|TRBJ2-1
TGTGCCAGCATTAAGCAGGGGAGCTCCTACAATGAGCAGTTCTTC
CASIKQGSSYNEQFF
>TRBV6-1|TRBD2|NA|TRBJ2-5
TGTGCCAGCAGTGAAGGAGCGGGAGTCAGAGAGACCCAGTACTTC
CASSEGAGVRETQYF
>TRBV28|NA|NA|TRBJ1-2
TGTGCCAGCAGTTCACAGGGAAGCGGGGGCTATGGCTACACCTTC
CASSSQGSGGYGYTF
>TRBV11-3|NA|NA|TRBJ2-1
TGTGCCAGCAGCTCAGCGGAGGACAATGAGCAGTTCTTC
CASSSAEDNEQFF
>TRBV2|NA|NA|TRBJ2-5
TGTGCCAGCAAGCAAGAGACCCAGTACTTC
CASKQETQYF
>TRBV27|TRBD1|NA|TRBJ1-2
TGTGCCAGCCCCAGGACAGGGGTGGCCGATGGCTACACCTTC
CASPRTGVADGYTF
>TRBV5-1|NA|once|TRBJ1-2
TGCGCCAGCAGCTTAGGGCCCTCTGACTATGGCTACACCTTC
CASSLGPSDYGYTF
>TRBV19|NA|NA|TRBJ1-4
TGTGCCAGTACCCCCGACGGGGGGCGCGGGGAAAAACTGTTTTTT
CASTPDGGRGEKLFF
>TRBV30|NA|NA|TRBJ2-3
TGTGCCTGGAGGAAGGGGACGGTAGCAGATACGCAGTATTTT
CAWRKGTVADTQYF
>TRBV7-3|NA|NA|TRBJ2-2
TGTGCCAGCAGCGCGACAGTCCCCGGGAACACCGGGGAGCTGTTTTTT
CASSATVPGNTGELFF
>TRBV5-5|NA|NA|TRBJ1-2
TGTGCCAGCAGCCGTGCAAGGGGGAATAGTGGCTATGGCTACACCTTC
CASSRARGNSGYGYTF
>TRBV19|NA|NA|TRBJ1-1
TGTGCCAGTAGTATTCTAATAGGGAACACTGAAGCTTTCTTT
CASSILIGNTEAFF
>TRBV9|TRBD2|once|TRBJ2-2
TGTGCCAGCAGCATCTTAGCGGGAGCCACCGGGGAGCTGTTTTTT
CASSILAGATGELFF
>TRBV7-9|TRBD2|NA|TRBJ2-5
TGTGCCAGCAGTTCCCATAGCGGGAGGGGAGAGACCCAGTACTTC
CASSSHSGRGETQYF
>TRBV7-9|NA|NA|TRBJ2-5
TGTGCCAGCAGTTACCTTGGTGGGACCCAGTACTTC
CASSYLGGTQYF
>TRBV5-1|TRBD1|NA|TRBJ2-1
TGCGCCAGCGGGAGACAGGGGTACAATGAGCAGTTCTTC
CASGRQGYNEQFF
>TRBV5-1|NA|NA|TRBJ2-5
TGCGCCAGCAGCTTGGGGCAGATTTCTTTAGAGACCCAGTACTTC
CASSLGQISLETQYF
>TRBV18|NA|once|TRBJ1-1
TGTGCCAGCTCACCTTTGGGGGGAGGGGACACTGAAGCTTTCTTT
CASSPLGGGDTEAFF
>TRBV6-5|NA|NA|TRBJ2-3
TGTGCCAGCTGGGACTCTAACACAGATACGCAGTATTTT
CASWDSNTDTQYF
>TRBV9|NA|NA|TRBJ2-2
TGTGCCAGCAAATCAGTTGGTCTCGGGAACACCGGGGAGCTGTTTTTT
CASKSVGLGNTGELFF
>TRBV4-3|NA|NA|TRBJ2-7
TGCGCCAGCAGCCAAGATAAAGACTCCTACGAGCAGTACTTC
CASSQDKDSYEQYF
>TRBV30|NA|NA|TRBJ1-6
TGTGCCTGGAGTTATTCATGGAATTCACCCCTCCACTTT
CAWSYSWNSPLHF
>TRBV7-2|NA|NA|TRBJ2-5
TGTGCCAGCAGCTGGGACCCAACAGGTGGAACCCAGTACTTC
CASSWDPTGGTQYF
>TRBV27|NA|NA|TRBJ2-1
TGTGCCAGCAAAAGGTTTGGCTCCTACAATGAGCAGTTCTTC
CASKRFGSYNEQFF
>TRBV12-5|NA|NA|TRBJ2-7
TGTGCTAGTGGTCAGACAGTCCGAGAGCAGTACTTC
CASGQTVREQYF
>TRBV6-1|NA|NA|TRBJ1-1
TGTGCCAGCAGTGAACGCCTCCCAGCGAACACTGAAGCTTTCTTT
CASSERLPANTEAFF
>TRBV6-1|NA|NA|TRBJ2-5
TGTGCCAGCACCCCACAGGGTCCCGAGACCCAGTACTTC
CASTPQGPETQYF
>TRBV5-6|NA|NA|TRBJ1-4
TGTGCCAGCAGCTTGGGAGGTTGGAATGAAAAACTGTTTTTT
CASSLGGWNEKLFF
>TRBV4-1|NA|NA|TRBJ2-5
TGCGCCAGCAGCCAAGATCGGGGGTACCAAGAGACCCAGTACTTC
CASSQDRGYQETQYF
>TRBV6-1|NA|NA|TRBJ1-2
TGTGCCAGCAGTGCCCGGACAGCTCGGGGCTACACCTTC
CASSARTARGYTF
>TRBV30|NA|NA|TRBJ1-5
TGTGCCTGGAGCGGCCAGATTAGCAATCAGCCCCAGCATTTT
CAWSGQISNQPQHF
>TRBV13|TRBD1|NA|TRBJ2-1
TGTGCCAGCAGCTCCAGCCTTCACCGGGACAGGGGTTACAATGAGCAGTTCTTC
CASSSSLHRDRGYNEQFF
>TRBV30|NA|NA|TRBJ1-3
TGTGCCTGGAACAAACAATTCTCTGGAAACACCATATATTTT
CAWNKQFSGNTIYF